This paragraph covers one TCR beta chain sequence. The antigen is undetermined. The germline CDR1 and CDR2 sequences are MNHNS and SASEGT. CDR3 length equals 13 residues. V dropped 6 bases and J dropped 5 bases, with 11 bases sitting between them. The data derive from a study of cytomegalovirus exposure and HLA in healthy donors. Turning to the study itself: Earlier results showed 90 million to 130 million unique TCR beta sequences derived from some 190 million T cells. Findings of the study overall: Equally common other TCR beta chains were less clonally expanded than HLA-associated ones, a later analysis found.

The PCR made use of 60 Vbeta and 13 Jbeta primers. Method: immunoSEQ multiplex PCR; TCRdb's copy keeps in-frame clones and lacks some. The sample carries about 130,000 clones, 77% recorded once. Source material: PBMCs. The chain carries TRBV6-1 and TRBJ2-1; D gene uncertain. The clonotype comes from a woman in her thirties or forties in good health and CMV-seropositive. The CDR3 protein is CASRTDGNNEQFF. CDR3 bases: TGTGCCAGCAGGACTGACGGAAACAATGAGCAGTTCTTC.